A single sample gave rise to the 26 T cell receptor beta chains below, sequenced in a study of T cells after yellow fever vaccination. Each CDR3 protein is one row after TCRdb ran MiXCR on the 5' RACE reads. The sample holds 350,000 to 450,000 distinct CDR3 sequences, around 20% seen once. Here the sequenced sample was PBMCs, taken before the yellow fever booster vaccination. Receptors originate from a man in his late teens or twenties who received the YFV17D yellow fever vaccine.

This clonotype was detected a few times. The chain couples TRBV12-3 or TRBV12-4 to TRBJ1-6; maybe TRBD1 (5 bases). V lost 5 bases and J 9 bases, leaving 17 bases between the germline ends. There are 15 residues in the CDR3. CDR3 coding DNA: TGTGCCAGCAGTATCAGCTTGATAAGGGGTTCACCCCTCCACTTT. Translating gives CASSISLIRGSPLHF.

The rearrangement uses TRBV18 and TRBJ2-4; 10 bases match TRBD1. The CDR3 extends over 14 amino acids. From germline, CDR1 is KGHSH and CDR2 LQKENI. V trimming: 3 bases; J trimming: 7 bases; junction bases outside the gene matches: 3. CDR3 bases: TGTGCCAGCTCACCCGACAGGGGGCATAACATTCAGTACTTC. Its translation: CASSPDRGHNIQYF.

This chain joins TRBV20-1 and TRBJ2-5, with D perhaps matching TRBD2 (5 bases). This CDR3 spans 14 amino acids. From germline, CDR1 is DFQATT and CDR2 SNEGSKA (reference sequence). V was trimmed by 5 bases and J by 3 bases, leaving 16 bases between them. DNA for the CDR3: TGCAGTGCTGGATCTGGGGTCGGGAAAGAGACCCAGTACTTC. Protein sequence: CSAGSGVGKETQYF.

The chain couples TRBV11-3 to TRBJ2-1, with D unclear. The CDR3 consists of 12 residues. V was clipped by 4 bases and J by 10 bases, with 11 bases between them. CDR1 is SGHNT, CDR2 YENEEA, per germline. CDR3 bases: TGTGCCAGCAGCTATCTGACTGGCGAGCAGTTCTTC. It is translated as CASSYLTGEQFF.

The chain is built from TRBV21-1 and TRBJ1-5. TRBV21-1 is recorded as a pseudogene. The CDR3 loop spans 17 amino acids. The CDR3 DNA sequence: TGTGCCAGCAGCAAAGTTTCGGCAGCTTATAGCAATCAGCCCCAGCATTTT. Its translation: CASSKVSAAYSNQPQHF.

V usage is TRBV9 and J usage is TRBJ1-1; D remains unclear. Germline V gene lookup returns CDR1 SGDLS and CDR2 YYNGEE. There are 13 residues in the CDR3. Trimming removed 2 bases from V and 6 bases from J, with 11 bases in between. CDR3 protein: CASSVAPAAEAFF. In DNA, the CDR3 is TGTGCCAGCAGCGTGGCCCCGGCAGCTGAAGCTTTCTTT. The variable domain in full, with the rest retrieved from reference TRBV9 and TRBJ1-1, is DSGVTQTPKHLITATGQRVTLRCSPRSGDLSVYWYQQSLDQGLQFLIQYYNGEERAKGNILERFSAQQFPDLHSELNLSSLELGDSALYFCASSVAPAAEAFFGQGTRLTVV.

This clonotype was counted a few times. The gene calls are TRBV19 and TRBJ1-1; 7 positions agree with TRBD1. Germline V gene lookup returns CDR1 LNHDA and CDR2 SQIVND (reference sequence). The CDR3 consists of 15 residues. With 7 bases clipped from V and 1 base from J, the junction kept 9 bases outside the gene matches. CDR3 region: CASNSRDRGNTEAFF. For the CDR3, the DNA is TGTGCCAGTAACTCGCGGGACAGAGGGAACACTGAAGCTTTCTTT.

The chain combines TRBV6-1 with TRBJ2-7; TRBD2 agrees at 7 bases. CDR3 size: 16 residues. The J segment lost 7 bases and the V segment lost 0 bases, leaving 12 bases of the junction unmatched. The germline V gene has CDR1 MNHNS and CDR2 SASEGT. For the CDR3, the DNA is TGTGCCAGCAGTGAAGCGGGAAGCGGGGTGGGTCTGGAGCAGTACTTC. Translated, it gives CASSEAGSGVGLEQYF.

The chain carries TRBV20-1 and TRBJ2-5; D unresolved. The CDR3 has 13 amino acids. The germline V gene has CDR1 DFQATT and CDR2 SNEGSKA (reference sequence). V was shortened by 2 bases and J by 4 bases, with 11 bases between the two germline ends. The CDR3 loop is CSARTEAGETQYF. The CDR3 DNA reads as TGCAGTGCTAGAACAGAGGCCGGAGAGACCCAGTACTTC.

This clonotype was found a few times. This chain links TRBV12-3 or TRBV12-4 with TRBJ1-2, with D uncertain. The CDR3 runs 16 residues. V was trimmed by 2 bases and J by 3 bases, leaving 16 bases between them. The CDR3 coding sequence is TGTGCCAGCAGTTTAATCCCCCCCGACGGGGACTATGGCTACACCTTC. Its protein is CASSLIPPDGDYGYTF.

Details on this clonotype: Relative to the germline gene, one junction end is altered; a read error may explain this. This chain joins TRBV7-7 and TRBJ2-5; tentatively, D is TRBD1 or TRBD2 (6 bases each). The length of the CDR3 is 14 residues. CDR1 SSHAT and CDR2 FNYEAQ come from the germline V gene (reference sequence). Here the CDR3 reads CASSFIRGREEQYF. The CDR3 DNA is TGTGCTAGCAGCTTCATCAGGGGAAGGGAGGAACAGTACTTC.

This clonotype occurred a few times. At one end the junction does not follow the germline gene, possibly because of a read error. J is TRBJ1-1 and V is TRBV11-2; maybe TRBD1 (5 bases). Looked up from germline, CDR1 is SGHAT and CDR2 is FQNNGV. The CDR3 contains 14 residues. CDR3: CASRLAGLNTEAFF. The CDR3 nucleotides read TGTGCCAGCCGCTTGGCAGGGCTGAACACTGAAGCTTTCTTT.

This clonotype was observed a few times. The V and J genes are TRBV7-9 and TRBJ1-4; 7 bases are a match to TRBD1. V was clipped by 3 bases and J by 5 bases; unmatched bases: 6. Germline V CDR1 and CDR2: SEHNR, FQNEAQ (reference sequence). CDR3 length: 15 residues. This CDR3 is CASSLKSQGNEKLFF. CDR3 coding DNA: TGTGCCAGCAGCTTGAAGTCACAGGGGAATGAAAAACTGTTTTTT.

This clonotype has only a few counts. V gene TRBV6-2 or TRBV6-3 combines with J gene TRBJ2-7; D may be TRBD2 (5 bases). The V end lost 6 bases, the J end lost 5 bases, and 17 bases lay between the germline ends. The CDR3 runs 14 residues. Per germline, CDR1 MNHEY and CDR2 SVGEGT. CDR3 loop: CASSVLDGVDEQYF. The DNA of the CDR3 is TGTGCCAGCAGCGTTCTTGACGGGGTAGACGAGCAGTACTTC.

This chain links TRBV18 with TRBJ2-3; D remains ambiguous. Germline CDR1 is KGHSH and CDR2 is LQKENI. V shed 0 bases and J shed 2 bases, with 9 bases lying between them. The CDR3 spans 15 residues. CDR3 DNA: TGTGCCAGCTCACCACCTGTGGGCTTCACAGATACGCAGTATTTT. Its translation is CASSPPVGFTDTQYF. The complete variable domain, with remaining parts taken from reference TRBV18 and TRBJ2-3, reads NAGVMQNPRHLVRRRGQEARLRCSPMKGHSHVYWYRQLPEEGLKFMVYLQKENIIDESGMPKERFSAEFPKEGPSILRIQQVVRGDSAAYFCASSPPVGFTDTQYFGPGTRLTVL.

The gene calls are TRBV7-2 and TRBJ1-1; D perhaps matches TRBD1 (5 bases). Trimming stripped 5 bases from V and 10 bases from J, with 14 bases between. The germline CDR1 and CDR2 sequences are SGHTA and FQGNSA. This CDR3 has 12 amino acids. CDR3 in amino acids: CASSPRRDVAFF. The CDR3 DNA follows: TGTGCCAGCAGCCCGCGCAGGGACGTAGCTTTCTTT.

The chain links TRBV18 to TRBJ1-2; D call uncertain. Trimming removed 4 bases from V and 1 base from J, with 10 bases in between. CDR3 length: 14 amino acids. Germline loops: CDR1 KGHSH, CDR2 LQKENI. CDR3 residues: CASSLGRDNYGYTF. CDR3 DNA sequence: TGTGCCAGCTCACTTGGCAGAGATAACTATGGCTACACCTTC.

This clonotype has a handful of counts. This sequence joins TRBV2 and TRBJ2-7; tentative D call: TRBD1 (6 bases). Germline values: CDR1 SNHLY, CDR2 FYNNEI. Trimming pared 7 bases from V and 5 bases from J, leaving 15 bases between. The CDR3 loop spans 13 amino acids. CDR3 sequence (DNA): TGTGCCAGCAAACCCAGGGGTCCCGACGAGCAGTACTTC. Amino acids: CASKPRGPDEQYF.

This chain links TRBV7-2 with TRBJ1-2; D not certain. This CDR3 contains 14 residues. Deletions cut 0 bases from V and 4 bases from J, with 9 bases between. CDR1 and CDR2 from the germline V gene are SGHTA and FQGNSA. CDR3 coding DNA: TGTGCCAGCAGCTTAGCAGGGTCCGGCTATGGCTACACCTTC. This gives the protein CASSLAGSGYGYTF.

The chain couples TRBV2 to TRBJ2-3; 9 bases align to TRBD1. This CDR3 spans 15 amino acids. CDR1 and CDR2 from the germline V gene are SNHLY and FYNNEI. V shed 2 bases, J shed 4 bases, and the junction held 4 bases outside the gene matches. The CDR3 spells CASSEQDRGADTQYF. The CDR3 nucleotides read TGTGCCAGCAGTGAACAGGACAGGGGTGCAGATACGCAGTATTTT. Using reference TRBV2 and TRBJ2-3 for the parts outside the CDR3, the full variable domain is EPEVTQTPSHQVTQMGQEVILRCVPISNHLYFYWYRQILGQKVEFLVSFYNNEISEKSEIFDDQFSVERPDGSNFTLKIRSTKLEDSAMYFCASSEQDRGADTQYFGPGTRLTVL.

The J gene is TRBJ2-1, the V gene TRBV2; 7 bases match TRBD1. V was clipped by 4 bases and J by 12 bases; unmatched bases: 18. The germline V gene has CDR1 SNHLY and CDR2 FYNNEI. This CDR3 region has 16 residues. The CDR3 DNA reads TGTGCCAGCAGTGTACTCGGACAGGCCGCTACCGTGGGGCAGTTCTTC. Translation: CASSVLGQAATVGQFF.

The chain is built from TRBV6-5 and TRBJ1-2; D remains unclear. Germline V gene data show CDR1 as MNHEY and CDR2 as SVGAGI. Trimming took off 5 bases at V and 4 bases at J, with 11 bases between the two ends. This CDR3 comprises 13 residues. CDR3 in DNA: TGTGCCAGCAGTCCAGGACTTTTCTATGGCTACACCTTC. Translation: CASSPGLFYGYTF.

The CDR3 reads CASSPTQPGRNLNTEAFF. The CDR3 nucleotides are TGTGCCAGCAGCCCCACCCAACCGGGACGGAACTTGAACACTGAAGCTTTCTTT. The rearrangement uses TRBV7-9 and TRBJ1-1; weak D call: TRBD1 (5 bases). The germline CDR1 and CDR2 sequences are SEHNR and FQNEAQ (reference sequence). Trimming took off 5 bases at V and 0 bases at J, with 22 bases between the two ends. CDR3 length: 18 residues.

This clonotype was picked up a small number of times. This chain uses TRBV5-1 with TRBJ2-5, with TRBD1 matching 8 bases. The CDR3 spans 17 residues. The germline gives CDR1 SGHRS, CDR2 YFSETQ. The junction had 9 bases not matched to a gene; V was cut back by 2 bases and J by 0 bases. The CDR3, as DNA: TGCGCCAGCAGCTTAGGCCAGGGGGCCCTTAACCAAGAGACCCAGTACTTC. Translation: CASSLGQGALNQETQYF.

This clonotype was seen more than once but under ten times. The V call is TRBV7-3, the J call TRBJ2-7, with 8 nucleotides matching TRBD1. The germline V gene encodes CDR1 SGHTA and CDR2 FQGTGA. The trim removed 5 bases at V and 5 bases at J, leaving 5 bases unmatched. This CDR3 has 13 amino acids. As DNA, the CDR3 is TGTGCCAGCAGCGGGGGGACAGGCCACGAGCAGTACTTC. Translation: CASSGGTGHEQYF.

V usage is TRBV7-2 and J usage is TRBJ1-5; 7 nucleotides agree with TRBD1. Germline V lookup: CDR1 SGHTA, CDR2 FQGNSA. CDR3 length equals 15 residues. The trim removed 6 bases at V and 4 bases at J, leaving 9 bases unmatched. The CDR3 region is CASSLGQSPNQPQHF. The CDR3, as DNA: TGTGCCAGCAGTTTGGGACAGTCCCCGAATCAGCCCCAGCATTTT.